This T cell receptor (beta chain) was recorded in a study of CD8+ T cells in alopecia areata. On the study more broadly: A regimen of oral tofacitinib, 5 to 10 mg twice daily, was given to treated patients. Study results and caveats: Significant decreases in scalp clonality and expanded CD8+ clones followed tofacitinib treatment.

As for this clone: The antigen is unknown.

As for treatment: oral pan-JAK inhibitor, 5-10 mg twice daily. The sorting of PBMCs gave CD4+ and CD8+ T cells. V shed 4 bases, J shed 3 bases, and the junction held 12 bases outside the gene matches. The germline V gene has CDR1 SGHRS and CDR2 YFSETQ. The CDR3 is 17 amino acids. Sequencing templates came from extracted RNA that was reverse transcribed into cDNA. Some clones are missing from TCRdb's copy, which holds only in-frame ones; the method was immunoSEQ multiplex PCR. The table lists approximately 280,000 clones, 55% to 70% of them singletons. The origin of this receptor is a human donor with alopecia areata. Sequenced here: CD4+ T cells sorted from blood, sampled at week 24, from a patient treated with tofacitinib. The gene calls are TRBV5-1 and TRBJ2-3, with TRBD1 matching over 9 bases. CDR3 in DNA: TGCGCCAGCAGCCCGGGACAGGGCCCAACGGGGACAGATACGCAGTATTTT. It yields the protein CASSPGQGPTGTDTQYF.